This T cell receptor (beta chain) was sequenced in a study of PD-1 and CTLA-4 blockade in melanoma. Profiled with immunoSEQ multiplex PCR; TCRdb holds only in-frame clones, not every one. The table lists fewer than 7,500 clones, about 80% of them singletons. This CDR3 spans 12 amino acids. Germline loops: CDR1 SQVTM, CDR2 ANQGSEA. Trimming shortened V by 4 bases and J by 5 bases, and 11 bases separated the two germline ends. The material was CD8+ T cells from peripheral blood, obtained before anti-PD-1 treatment. This receptor was taken from a human donor with melanoma. V gene TRBV29-1 combines with J gene TRBJ2-5; D is ambiguous. The CDR3 bases are TGCAGCGTTGGACCCGCGGCGGAGACCCAGTACTTC. Translation gives CSVGPAAETQYF.